These T cell receptor beta chains were read from a single sample in a study of T cell responses to AZD1222 COVID-19 vaccine. Clones were read by immunoSEQ multiplex PCR, and TCRdb kept only the in-frame ones, dropping some. The top ten clones hold less than 5.5% of a sample with approximately 140,000 clones, about 90% of them seen once. Sequences were derived from peripheral blood, sampled on day 0 of AZD1222 vaccination. The receptors were gathered from an adult in good health. Each CDR3 is given with its conserved first and last residue. Each record gives: V gene, J gene, D gene, clone size, CDR3 DNA, CDR3 protein. D genes are given only for firm matches. Size is stated for part of the rows, as once, few or many counts, or as a class when the clone is expanded.

TRBV28	TRBJ2-7	NA	NA	TGTGCCAGCACATCGGACAGCCATTCCTACGAGCAGTACTTC	CASTSDSHSYEQYF
TRBV29-1	TRBJ1-1	NA	NA	TGCAGCGTTGAGCGGCGGCCGAACACTGAAGCTTTCTTT	CSVERRPNTEAFF
TRBV27	TRBJ2-2	NA	NA	TGTGCCAGCAGTCGCATCGACAGCTACACCGGGGAGCTGTTTTTT	CASSRIDSYTGELFF
TRBV6-5	TRBJ1-1	NA	NA	TGTGCCAGCAGTTTGAGGGTGAACACTGAAGCTTTCTTT	CASSLRVNTEAFF
TRBV9	TRBJ2-1	TRBD2	once	TGTGCCAGCACGGCGGGGCACGGGACTAGCGGGACGAGGGAGCAGTTCTTC	CASTAGHGTSGTREQFF
TRBV2	TRBJ1-1	NA	once	TGTGCCAGCAGTGAAGCGGAGAACACTGAAGCTTTCTTT	CASSEAENTEAFF
TRBV7-9	TRBJ1-6	NA	once	TGTGCCAGCGGCCGAAATTCACCCCTCCACTTT	CASGRNSPLHF
TRBV12-5	TRBJ1-2	TRBD1	once	TGTGCTAGTGGCACCTTGGACAGGGGGCTTGGCTACACCTTC	CASGTLDRGLGYTF
TRBV21-1	TRBJ1-1	NA	NA	TGTGCCAGCAGCTTGGGACAGGACCATACTGAAGCTTTCTTT	CASSLGQDHTEAFF
TRBV6-1	TRBJ1-2	NA	once	TGTGCCAGCAGTGAGCGAACGGGCCTCCGTGGCTATGGCTACACCTTC	CASSERTGLRGYGYTF
TRBV5-5	TRBJ1-2	NA	NA	TGTGCCAGCAGCTTGCCCTCGGGTCGTCTTAACTATGGCTACACCTTC	CASSLPSGRLNYGYTF
TRBV5-5	TRBJ2-5	NA	NA	TGTGCCAGCAGCTTGGAGCGGTTCACAGAACAAGAGACCCAGTACTTC	CASSLERFTEQETQYF
TRBV19	TRBJ1-2	TRBD1	once	TGTGCCAGTAGTATGTTGGGACAGGAGGGGGAGTGGAATGGCTACACCTTC	CASSMLGQEGEWNGYTF
TRBV7-9	TRBJ1-2	TRBD1	NA	TGTGCCAGCAGCGACGGGACAGGGCAAATCTATGGCTACACCTTC	CASSDGTGQIYGYTF
TRBV28	TRBJ1-5	NA	NA	TGTGCCAGCAGTTGGGGGGGGAATAGCAATCAGCCCCAGCATTTT	CASSWGGNSNQPQHF
TRBV15	TRBJ2-3	TRBD2	NA	TGTGCCACCAGCCTCCCGGGGGGGATGTTCCCGACAGATACGCAGTATTTT	CATSLPGGMFPTDTQYF
TRBV12-3/TRBV12-4	TRBJ1-5	NA	NA	TGTGCCAGCAGTTTTTTAGCCGGACGGCCCCAGCATTTT	CASSFLAGRPQHF
TRBV3-1/TRBV3-2	TRBJ2-2	NA	NA	TGTGCCAGCAGCCAAGAGGGCCGGGAGCTGTTTTTT	CASSQEGRELFF
TRBV11-2	TRBJ2-3	NA	NA	TGTGCCAGCAGCTTAGGAGGTAGAGACAGAAAAAATACGCAGTATTTT	CASSLGGRDRKNTQYF
TRBV6-5	TRBJ1-5	NA	NA	TGTGCCAGCAGGACAGGCTTCACTAATCAGCCCCAGCATTTT	CASRTGFTNQPQHF
TRBV28	TRBJ1-2	NA	NA	TGTGCCAGCCAGCCAGCTAACTATGGCTACACCTTC	CASQPANYGYTF
TRBV19	TRBJ1-3	NA	NA	TGTGCCAGTACCCTTGGAAACACCATATATTTT	CASTLGNTIYF
TRBV4-3	TRBJ1-2	NA	NA	TGCGCCAGCAGCCAAGTCTGGCTGAGGACAGCGAACTATGGCTACACCTTC	CASSQVWLRTANYGYTF
TRBV7-3	TRBJ2-7	TRBD2	NA	TGTGCCAGCAGCCTCGAGCGGGAGGGCCGTGAGCAGTACTTC	CASSLEREGREQYF
TRBV9	TRBJ2-5	NA	NA	TGTGCCAGCAGCCCTAGCGCCCGCAGGTGGGAAGAGACCCAGTACTTC	CASSPSARRWEETQYF
TRBV12-3/TRBV12-4	TRBJ1-1	NA	NA	TGTGCCAGCAGTTTATCCGGTGGTGCTGAAGCTTTCTTT	CASSLSGGAEAFF
TRBV6-2/TRBV6-3	TRBJ2-7	TRBD1	NA	TGTGCCAGCAGTGGCGACAGGGGAGTGTACTTC	CASSGDRGVYF
TRBV12-5	TRBJ2-4	NA	NA	TGTGCTCTACTAGCCAAAAACATTCAGTACTTC	CALLAKNIQYF
TRBV2	TRBJ2-3	NA	NA	TGTGCCAGCAGTGCTTGGACAGGGAGGGCAGATACGCAGTATTTT	CASSAWTGRADTQYF
TRBV27	TRBJ2-7	NA	NA	TGTGCCAGCACTCCCCGGGTCGGGAGTGTTCCCTACGAGCAGTACTTC	CASTPRVGSVPYEQYF
TRBV6-2/TRBV6-3	TRBJ2-1	NA	NA	TGTGCCAGCGGTTTGGCGCAGTGGTACAATGAGCAGTTCTTC	CASGLAQWYNEQFF
TRBV18	TRBJ1-1	NA	NA	TGTGCCAGCTCATCCTACCTAGGTCGTTTCTTT	CASSSYLGRFF
TRBV3-1/TRBV3-2	TRBJ2-5	NA	NA	TGTGCCAGCAGCCTGACCCGGAGGACGGATCAAGAGACCCAGTACTTC	CASSLTRRTDQETQYF
TRBV24-1	TRBJ2-1	TRBD1	NA	TGTGCCACCAGCAACCCGGGACAGGGTAGAGATGAGCAGTTCTTC	CATSNPGQGRDEQFF
TRBV2	TRBJ2-7	TRBD2	NA	TGTGCCAGCAGTGAATTGGGACTAGCGGGCCAGTTTGCCTACGAGCAGTACTTC	CASSELGLAGQFAYEQYF
TRBV5-4	TRBJ1-3	NA	NA	TGTGCCAGCAGCTTGGACACTGGAAACACCATATATTTT	CASSLDTGNTIYF
TRBV5-1	TRBJ1-3	NA	NA	TGCGCCAGCAGCTTGTCAGGGGACGGAAACACCATATATTTT	CASSLSGDGNTIYF
TRBV7-2	TRBJ2-5	NA	NA	TGTGCCAGCCTCAGGGGTATAGGGTTGGAGACCCAGTACTTC	CASLRGIGLETQYF
TRBV4-1	TRBJ1-1	NA	NA	TGCGCCAGCAAATTTAATACTGAAGCTTTCTTT	CASKFNTEAFF
TRBV2	TRBJ1-5	NA	NA	TGTGCCAGCAGAGGCGGAGACAATCAGCCCCAGCATTTT	CASRGGDNQPQHF
TRBV27	TRBJ1-5	TRBD1	NA	TGTGCCAGCAGTTCGCGGACAGGGGTGGGCAATCAGCCCCAGCATTTT	CASSSRTGVGNQPQHF
TRBV7-2	TRBJ1-5	NA	NA	TGTGCCAGCAGCCACGTTTTAGGGGAGGGCAATCAGCCCCAGCATTTT	CASSHVLGEGNQPQHF
TRBV28	TRBJ2-7	NA	NA	TGTGCCAGCACCTCCGGTAGGAGCTCCTACGAGCAGTACTTC	CASTSGRSSYEQYF
TRBV7-2	TRBJ1-5	TRBD1	NA	TGTGCCAGCAGCTTGGGGACAGGACTCAGCAATCAGCCCCAGCATTTT	CASSLGTGLSNQPQHF
TRBV7-3	TRBJ1-3	NA	NA	TGTGCCAGCAGCTTAACCCCAGGGAGCTCTGGAAACACCATATATTTT	CASSLTPGSSGNTIYF
TRBV10-1	TRBJ2-3	NA	NA	TGCGCCAGCAGTGAGTCAAAGGGTTCGGGCCTCCTCAGGTATTTT	CASSESKGSGLLRYF
TRBV6-2/TRBV6-3	TRBJ1-5	TRBD1	NA	TGTGCCAGCAGTTACTCGTTTGTACAGGGGGCGCGGGAGCCCCAGCATTTT	CASSYSFVQGAREPQHF
TRBV19	TRBJ1-5	NA	NA	TGTGCCAGTCGAGGGGCGGGAAGTCGACCCCAGCATTTT	CASRGAGSRPQHF
TRBV7-2	TRBJ1-6	NA	NA	TGTGCCAGCAGCTTTTCGACAGCCGCTGGGTATTCACCCCTCCACTTT	CASSFSTAAGYSPLHF
TRBV5-1	TRBJ2-6	NA	NA	TGCGCCAGCAGCTTGGCAGGTAGTACTGGGGCCAACGTCCTGACTTTC	CASSLAGSTGANVLTF
TRBV7-2	TRBJ2-7	TRBD2	NA	TGTGCCAGCAGCGGGACTAGTGGTTACGAGCAGTACTTC	CASSGTSGYEQYF
TRBV12-3/TRBV12-4	TRBJ2-4	NA	NA	TGTGCCAGCGGGGCGCCCAGTGAGAACATTCAGTACTTC	CASGAPSENIQYF
TRBV4-1	TRBJ1-1	NA	NA	TGCGCCAGCAGCCAGGGTGAGGACACTGAAGCTTTCTTT	CASSQGEDTEAFF
TRBV3-1/TRBV3-2	TRBJ1-4	NA	once	TGTGCCAGCACTTCGGGCGGCGCAACTAATGAAAAACTGTTTTTT	CASTSGGATNEKLFF
TRBV11-3	TRBJ2-3	NA	NA	TGTGCCAGCAGCTTAACGGGGGAGGTAGATACGCAGTATTTT	CASSLTGEVDTQYF